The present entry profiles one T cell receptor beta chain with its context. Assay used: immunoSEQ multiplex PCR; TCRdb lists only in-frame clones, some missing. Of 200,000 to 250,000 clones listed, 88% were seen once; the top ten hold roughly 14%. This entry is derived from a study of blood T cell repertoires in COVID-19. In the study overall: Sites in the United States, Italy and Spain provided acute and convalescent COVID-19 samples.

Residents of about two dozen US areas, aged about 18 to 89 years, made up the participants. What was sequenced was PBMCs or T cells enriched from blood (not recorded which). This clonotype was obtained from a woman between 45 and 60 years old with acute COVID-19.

The CDR3 spells CASSILGGSYEQYF. The DNA of the CDR3 is TGTGCCAGTAGTATTTTGGGAGGGTCCTACGAGCAGTACTTC. The chain links TRBV19 to TRBJ2-7; 7 bases fit TRBD2. The CDR3 covers 14 residues. V trimming: 3 bases; J trimming: 1 base; junction bases outside the gene matches: 3. Germline CDR1 and CDR2: LNHDA and SQIVND (reference sequence).